A selection of T cell receptor beta chains follows, all from one sample in a study of Ad26.COV2.S vaccination and SARS-CoV-2 variants. The protocol was immunoSEQ multiplex PCR, while the TCRdb copy is restricted to in-frame clones and leaves out a portion. The sample carries some 300,000 clones, around four fifths recorded once. The material sequenced was peripheral blood, taken in a trial of Ad26.COV2.S vaccine versus placebo. The source is a person aged 18-60 years who received the Ad26.COV2.S COVID-19 vaccine or a placebo. Both conserved end residues are part of each CDR3. D genes are given only for firm matches. Only some rows state a clone size, as once, few, many or a class for expanded clones.

v_call	j_call	d_call	clone_size	cdr3_aa	cdr3_nt
TRBV19	TRBJ2-7	TRBD1	-	CATDLPGQGKEYEQYF	TGTGCCACCGATCTTCCCGGACAGGGGAAGGAATACGAGCAGTACTTC
TRBV18	TRBJ2-3	TRBD2	-	CASSPGLAGMLTDTQYF	TGTGCCAGCTCACCGGGACTAGCGGGGATGTTGACAGATACGCAGTATTTT
TRBV10-3	TRBJ1-1	-	once	CAISEGAGYTEAFF	TGTGCCATCAGTGAGGGGGCAGGGTACACTGAAGCTTTCTTT
TRBV6-1	TRBJ1-1	-	-	CASSETWGERTEAFF	TGTGCCAGCAGTGAAACCTGGGGTGAACGCACTGAAGCTTTCTTT
TRBV13	TRBJ2-7	-	once	CASSSQKYTTTYEQYF	TGTGCCAGCAGCTCACAAAAGTATACCACTACCTACGAGCAGTACTTC
TRBV5-4	TRBJ2-5	-	-	CASREDYRGARKTQYF	TGTGCCAGCAGGGAGGATTACCGGGGGGCACGAAAGACCCAGTACTTC
TRBV7-2	TRBJ1-2	-	-	CASSLGGNYGYTF	TGTGCCAGCAGCTTGGGAGGGAACTATGGCTACACCTTC
TRBV10-3	TRBJ1-2	-	-	CAISQGGNNYGYTF	TGTGCCATCAGTCAAGGGGGAAATAACTATGGCTACACCTTC
TRBV3-1/TRBV3-2	TRBJ1-2	-	-	CASSPLSGGREGNGYTF	TGTGCCAGCAGCCCTCTCTCCGGGGGGCGTGAAGGGAATGGCTACACCTTC
TRBV24-1	TRBJ1-4	TRBD1	once	CATSDPTGDDEKLFF	TGTGCCACCAGTGACCCCACAGGGGACGATGAAAAACTGTTTTTT
TRBV29-1	TRBJ2-2	-	-	CSVEGGSRELFF	TGCAGCGTTGAAGGGGGTTCACGGGAGCTGTTTTTT
TRBV12-3/TRBV12-4	TRBJ1-1	-	-	CASSVDRNTEAFF	TGTGCCAGCAGCGTCGACAGGAACACTGAAGCTTTCTTT
TRBV27	TRBJ2-7	-	-	CASSPRSSLYEQYF	TGTGCCAGCAGTCCCCGCTCCTCTCTATACGAGCAGTACTTC
TRBV5-1	TRBJ2-5	-	-	CASSFYRETQYF	TGCGCCAGCAGCTTTTATCGCGAGACCCAGTACTTC
TRBV9	TRBJ1-2	-	-	CASSPDSNYGYTF	TGTGCCAGCAGCCCGGACAGTAACTATGGCTACACCTTC
TRBV30	TRBJ1-5	TRBD1	-	CAWSPRGNQPQHF	TGTGCCTGGTCCCCCAGGGGGAATCAGCCCCAGCATTTT
TRBV7-2	TRBJ2-3	-	-	CASSLAADTQYF	TGTGCCAGCAGCTTAGCGGCAGATACGCAGTATTTT
TRBV11-2	TRBJ2-1	-	-	CASSLVVRRKASEQFF	TGTGCCAGCAGCTTAGTGGTGAGAAGGAAGGCAAGTGAGCAGTTCTTC
TRBV4-2	TRBJ1-1	-	-	CASSQSFRAEAFF	TGTGCCAGCAGCCAATCCTTTAGAGCTGAAGCTTTCTTT
TRBV5-6	TRBJ2-3	TRBD2	-	CASKPAGGPSTDTQYF	TGTGCCAGCAAGCCGGCGGGGGGCCCTAGCACAGATACGCAGTATTTT
TRBV5-1	TRBJ2-7	-	once	CASMDVYSYEQYF	TGCGCCAGCATGGACGTTTACTCCTACGAGCAGTACTTC
TRBV25-1	TRBJ1-5	TRBD1	-	CASSETGGNQPQHF	TGTGCCAGCAGTGAAACAGGGGGCAATCAGCCCCAGCATTTT
TRBV4-1	TRBJ1-4	TRBD1	-	CASSHDRDRGKEKLFF	TGCGCCAGCAGCCATGACCGGGACAGGGGAAAGGAAAAACTGTTTTTT
TRBV3-1/TRBV3-2	TRBJ1-5	-	-	CASSLYSNQPQHF	TGTGCCAGCAGCTTATATAGCAATCAGCCCCAGCATTTT
TRBV5-1	TRBJ2-2	-	once	CASSSHVYTGELFF	TGCGCCAGCAGCTCACACGTCTACACCGGGGAGCTGTTTTTT
TRBV24-1	TRBJ2-5	-	-	CATSDLEASETQYF	TGTGCCACCAGTGATTTAGAAGCCTCCGAGACCCAGTACTTC
TRBV6-5	TRBJ1-2	-	-	CASSYGGYGYTF	TGTGCCAGCAGTTACGGGGGCTATGGCTACACCTTC
TRBV4-1	TRBJ2-7	-	-	CASSQNRGGRSNEQYF	TGCGCCAGCAGCCAAAATAGAGGAGGGCGGAGTAACGAGCAGTACTTC
TRBV4-1	TRBJ1-4	-	once	CASSQYTGSLREKLFF	TGCGCCAGCAGCCAGTATACAGGGTCGCTACGTGAAAAACTGTTTTTT
TRBV7-9	TRBJ2-7	-	-	CASSLAVQGGYEQYF	TGTGCCAGCAGCTTAGCGGTGCAGGGAGGCTACGAGCAGTACTTC
TRBV3-1/TRBV3-2	TRBJ2-2	-	-	CASSQVTGTPTGELFF	TGTGCCAGCAGCCAAGTGACCGGGACTCCCACCGGGGAGCTGTTTTTT
TRBV7-9	TRBJ2-7	TRBD2	-	CASSYSGENYEQYF	TGTGCCAGCAGTTATAGCGGGGAAAACTACGAGCAGTACTTC
TRBV5-1	TRBJ1-1	TRBD1	-	CASSLGTGGITEAFF	TGCGCCAGCAGCTTGGGGACAGGGGGCATCACTGAAGCTTTCTTT
TRBV6-5	TRBJ2-3	-	-	CASSYSRGAEDTQYF	TGTGCCAGCAGTTACTCAAGGGGCGCGGAAGATACGCAGTATTTT
TRBV11-3	TRBJ2-7	-	-	CASSPGRFEWYEQYF	TGTGCCAGCAGCCCAGGACGCTTCGAATGGTACGAGCAGTACTTC
TRBV28	TRBJ1-3	-	-	CASSFRGNTIYF	TGTGCCAGCAGTTTTAGGGGAAACACCATATATTTT
TRBV29-1	TRBJ2-2	-	-	CSVVRSGELFF	TGCAGCGTTGTTAGATCCGGGGAGCTGTTTTTT
TRBV7-6	TRBJ2-1	-	-	CASSPSGGRSIGDSYNEQFF	TGTGCCAGCAGCCCTTCGGGGGGCCGCTCAATCGGAGACTCCTACAATGAGCAGTTCTTC
TRBV5-1	TRBJ1-4	-	-	CASSRALATNEKLFF	TGCGCCAGCAGCCGGGCGTTGGCAACTAATGAAAAACTGTTTTTT
TRBV15	TRBJ1-1	TRBD1	-	CATSLQGVGGSEAFF	TGTGCCACCAGCTTACAGGGGGTCGGAGGCTCTGAAGCTTTCTTT
TRBV7-9	TRBJ1-4	-	-	CASSPGSSEKLFF	TGTGCCAGCAGCCCCGGCAGTTCTGAAAAACTGTTTTTT
TRBV12-3/TRBV12-4	TRBJ1-4	-	-	CASRWVENEKLFF	TGTGCCAGCAGATGGGTAGAGAATGAAAAACTGTTTTTT
TRBV7-9	TRBJ1-4	-	-	CASSLTAHNEKLFF	TGTGCCAGCAGCCTCACAGCTCATAATGAAAAACTGTTTTTT